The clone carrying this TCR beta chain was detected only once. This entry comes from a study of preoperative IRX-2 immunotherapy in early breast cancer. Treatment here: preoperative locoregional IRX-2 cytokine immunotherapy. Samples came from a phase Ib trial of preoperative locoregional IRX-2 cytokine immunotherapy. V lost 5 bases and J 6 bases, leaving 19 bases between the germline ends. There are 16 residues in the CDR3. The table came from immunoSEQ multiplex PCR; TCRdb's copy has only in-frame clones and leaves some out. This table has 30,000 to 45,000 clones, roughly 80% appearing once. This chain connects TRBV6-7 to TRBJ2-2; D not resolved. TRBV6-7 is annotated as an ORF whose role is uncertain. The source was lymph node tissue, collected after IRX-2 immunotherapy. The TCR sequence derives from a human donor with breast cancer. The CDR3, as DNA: TGTGCCAGCAGTCCCCAGGACCATGGGCGAGCCGGGGAGCTGTTTTTT. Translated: CASSPQDHGRAGELFF.